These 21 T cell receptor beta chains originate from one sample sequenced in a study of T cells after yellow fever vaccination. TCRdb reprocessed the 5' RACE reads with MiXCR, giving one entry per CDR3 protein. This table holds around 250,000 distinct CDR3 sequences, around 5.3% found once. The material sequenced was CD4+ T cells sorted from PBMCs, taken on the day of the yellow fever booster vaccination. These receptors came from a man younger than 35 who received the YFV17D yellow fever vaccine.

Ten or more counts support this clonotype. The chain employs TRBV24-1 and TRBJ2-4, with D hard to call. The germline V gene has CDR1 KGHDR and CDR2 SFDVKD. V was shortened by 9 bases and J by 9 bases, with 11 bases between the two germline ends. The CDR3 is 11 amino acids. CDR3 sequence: CATLPDRIQYF. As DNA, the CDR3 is TGTGCCACCCTCCCGGATCGCATTCAGTACTTC.

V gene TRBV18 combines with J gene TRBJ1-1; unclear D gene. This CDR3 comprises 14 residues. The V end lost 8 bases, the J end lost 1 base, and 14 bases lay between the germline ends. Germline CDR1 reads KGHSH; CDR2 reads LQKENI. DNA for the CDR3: TGTGCCAGCCTACTCGGCAGGACGAACACTGAAGCTTTCTTT. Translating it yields CASLLGRTNTEAFF.

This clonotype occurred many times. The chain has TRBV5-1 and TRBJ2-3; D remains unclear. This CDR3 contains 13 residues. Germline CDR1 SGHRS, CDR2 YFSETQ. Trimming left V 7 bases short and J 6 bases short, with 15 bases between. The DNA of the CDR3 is TGCGCCAGCGGTCGGTGGCCCGGGGATACGCAGTATTTT. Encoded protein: CASGRWPGDTQYF.

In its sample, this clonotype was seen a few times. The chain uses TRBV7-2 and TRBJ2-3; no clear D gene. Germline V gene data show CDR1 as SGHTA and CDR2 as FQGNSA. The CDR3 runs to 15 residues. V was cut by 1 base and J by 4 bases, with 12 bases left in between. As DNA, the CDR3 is TGTGCCAGCAGCTTAGTAGGTAGCTACGCAGATACGCAGTATTTT. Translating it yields CASSLVGSYADTQYF. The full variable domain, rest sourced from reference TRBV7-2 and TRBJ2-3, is GAGVSQSPSNKVTEKGKDVELRCDPISGHTALYWYRQSLGQGLEFLIYFQGNSAPDKSGLPSDRFSAERTGGSVSTLTIQRTQQEDSAVYLCASSLVGSYADTQYFGPGTRLTVL.

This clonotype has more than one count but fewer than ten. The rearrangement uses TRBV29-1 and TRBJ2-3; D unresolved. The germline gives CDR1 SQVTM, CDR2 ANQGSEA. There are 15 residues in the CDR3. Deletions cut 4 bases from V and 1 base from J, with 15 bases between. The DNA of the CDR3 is TGCAGCGTTGTACCACGGCAGAAAGGCACAGATACGCAGTATTTT. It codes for CSVVPRQKGTDTQYF.

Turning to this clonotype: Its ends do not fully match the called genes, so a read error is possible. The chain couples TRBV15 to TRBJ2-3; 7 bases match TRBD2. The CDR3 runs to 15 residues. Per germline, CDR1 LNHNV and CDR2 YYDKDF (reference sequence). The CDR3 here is CATSTWGGPTDTQYF. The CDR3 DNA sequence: TGTGCCACAAGCACCTGGGGGGGACCCACAGATACGCAGTATTTT.

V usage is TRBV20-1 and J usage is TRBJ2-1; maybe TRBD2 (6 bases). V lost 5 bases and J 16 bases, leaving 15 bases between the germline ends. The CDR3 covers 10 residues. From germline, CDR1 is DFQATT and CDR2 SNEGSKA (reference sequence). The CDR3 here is CSAWGDSQFF. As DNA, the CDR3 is TGCAGTGCTTGGGGGGACTCACAATTCTTC.

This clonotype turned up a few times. This CDR3 reads CASTWAGADTQYF. In DNA form, the CDR3 reads TGTGCCAGCACCTGGGCAGGGGCAGATACGCAGTATTTT. This chain connects TRBV11-1 to TRBJ2-3, with D tentatively TRBD1 (6 bases). Germline V gene lookup returns CDR1 SGHAT and CDR2 FQDESV (reference sequence). Trimming took off 7 bases at V and 4 bases at J, with 12 bases between the two ends. The length of the CDR3 is 13 residues.

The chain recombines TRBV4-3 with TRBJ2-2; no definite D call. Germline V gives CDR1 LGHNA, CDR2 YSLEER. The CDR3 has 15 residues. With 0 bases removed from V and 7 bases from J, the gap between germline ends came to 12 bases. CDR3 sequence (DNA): TGCGCCAGCAGCCAAGAATCACTAATAAACGGGGAGCTGTTTTTT. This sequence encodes CASSQESLINGELFF.

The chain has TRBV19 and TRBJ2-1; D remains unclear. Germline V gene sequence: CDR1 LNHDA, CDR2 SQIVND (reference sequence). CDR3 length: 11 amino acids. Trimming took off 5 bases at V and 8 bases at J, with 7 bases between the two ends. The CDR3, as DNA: TGTGCCAGTAGTCAAAGGCATGAGCAGTTCTTC. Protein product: CASSQRHEQFF.

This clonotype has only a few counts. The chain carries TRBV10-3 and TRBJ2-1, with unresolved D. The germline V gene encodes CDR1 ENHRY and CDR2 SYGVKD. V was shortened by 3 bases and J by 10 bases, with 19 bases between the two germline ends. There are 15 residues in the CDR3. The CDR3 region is CAISDGPAAAQEQFF. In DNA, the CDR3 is TGTGCCATCAGTGACGGCCCCGCGGCGGCGCAGGAGCAGTTCTTC.

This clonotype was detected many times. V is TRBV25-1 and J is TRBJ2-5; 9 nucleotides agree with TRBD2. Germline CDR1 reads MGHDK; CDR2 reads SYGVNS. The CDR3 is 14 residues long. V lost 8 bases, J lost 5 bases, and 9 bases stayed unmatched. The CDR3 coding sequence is TGTGCCAGCCTCGGGACTAGCTCGTTGGAGACCCAGTACTTC. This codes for CASLGTSSLETQYF.

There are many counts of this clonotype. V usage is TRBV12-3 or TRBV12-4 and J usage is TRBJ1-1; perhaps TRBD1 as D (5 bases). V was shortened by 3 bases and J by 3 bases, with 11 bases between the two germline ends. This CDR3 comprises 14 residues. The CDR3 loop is CASSLGDWDTEAFF. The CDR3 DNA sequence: TGTGCCAGCAGTTTGGGGGATTGGGACACTGAAGCTTTCTTT.

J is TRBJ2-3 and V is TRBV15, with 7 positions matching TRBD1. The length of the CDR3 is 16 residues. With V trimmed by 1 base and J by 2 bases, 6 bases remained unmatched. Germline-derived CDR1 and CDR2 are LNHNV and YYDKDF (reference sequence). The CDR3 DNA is TGTGCCACCAGCAGAGGAGGCAGGGGGACCACAGATACGCAGTATTTT. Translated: CATSRGGRGTTDTQYF.

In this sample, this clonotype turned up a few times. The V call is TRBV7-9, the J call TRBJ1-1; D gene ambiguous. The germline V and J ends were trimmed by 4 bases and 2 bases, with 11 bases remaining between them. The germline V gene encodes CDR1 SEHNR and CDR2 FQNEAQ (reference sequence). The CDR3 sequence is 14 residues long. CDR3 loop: CASSSGGSNTEAFF. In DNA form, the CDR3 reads TGTGCCAGCAGCTCAGGAGGATCTAACACTGAAGCTTTCTTT.

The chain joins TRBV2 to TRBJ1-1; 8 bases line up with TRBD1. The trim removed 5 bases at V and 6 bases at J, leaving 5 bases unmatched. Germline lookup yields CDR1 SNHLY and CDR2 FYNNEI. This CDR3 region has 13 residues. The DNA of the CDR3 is TGTGCCAGCAGTTCAACGACAGGGGCTGAAGCTTTCTTT. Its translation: CASSSTTGAEAFF. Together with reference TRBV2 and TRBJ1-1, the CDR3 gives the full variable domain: EPEVTQTPSHQVTQMGQEVILRCVPISNHLYFYWYRQILGQKVEFLVSFYNNEISEKSEIFDDQFSVERPDGSNFTLKIRSTKLEDSAMYFCASSSTTGAEAFFGQGTRLTVV.

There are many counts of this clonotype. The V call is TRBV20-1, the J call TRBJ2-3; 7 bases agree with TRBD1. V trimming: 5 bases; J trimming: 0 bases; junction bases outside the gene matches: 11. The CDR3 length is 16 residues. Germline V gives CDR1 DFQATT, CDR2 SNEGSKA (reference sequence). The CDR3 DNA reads TGCAGTGCTCAATCCCCGGGACAGACAAGCACAGATACGCAGTATTTT. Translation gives CSAQSPGQTSTDTQYF.

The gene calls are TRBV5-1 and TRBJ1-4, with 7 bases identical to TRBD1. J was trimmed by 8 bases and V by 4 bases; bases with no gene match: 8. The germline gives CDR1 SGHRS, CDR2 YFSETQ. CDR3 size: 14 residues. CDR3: CASSTGVVLEKLFF. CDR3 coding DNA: TGCGCCAGCAGCACAGGGGTCGTATTGGAAAAACTGTTTTTT. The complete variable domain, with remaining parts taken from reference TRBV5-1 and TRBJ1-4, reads KAGVTQTPRYLIKTRGQQVTLSCSPISGHRSVSWYQQTPGQGLQFLFEYFSETQRNKGNFPGRFSGRQFSNSRSEMNVSTLELGDSALYLCASSTGVVLEKLFFGSGTQLSVL.

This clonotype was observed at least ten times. The CDR3 coding sequence is TGTGCCACCGGACACCCGGAAGGCTACACCTTC. Its protein product is CATGHPEGYTF. The chain uses TRBV24-1 and TRBJ1-2; maybe TRBD1 (5 bases). Germline loops: CDR1 KGHDR, CDR2 SFDVKD. CDR3 length: 11 amino acids. V was trimmed by 9 bases and J by 8 bases, leaving 12 bases between them.

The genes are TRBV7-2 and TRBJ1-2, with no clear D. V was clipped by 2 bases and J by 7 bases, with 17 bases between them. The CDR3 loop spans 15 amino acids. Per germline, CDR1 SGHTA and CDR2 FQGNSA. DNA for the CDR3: TGTGCCAGCAGCTTAAGGGTCCGGGCCGCCGGTGGCTACACCTTC. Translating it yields CASSLRVRAAGGYTF.

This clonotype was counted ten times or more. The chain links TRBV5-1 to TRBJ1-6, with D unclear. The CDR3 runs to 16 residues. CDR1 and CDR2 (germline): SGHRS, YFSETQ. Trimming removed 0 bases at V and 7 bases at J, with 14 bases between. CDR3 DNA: TGCGCCAGCAGCTTGGAGCCTACAAGCCTGAATTCACCCCTCCACTTT. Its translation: CASSLEPTSLNSPLHF.